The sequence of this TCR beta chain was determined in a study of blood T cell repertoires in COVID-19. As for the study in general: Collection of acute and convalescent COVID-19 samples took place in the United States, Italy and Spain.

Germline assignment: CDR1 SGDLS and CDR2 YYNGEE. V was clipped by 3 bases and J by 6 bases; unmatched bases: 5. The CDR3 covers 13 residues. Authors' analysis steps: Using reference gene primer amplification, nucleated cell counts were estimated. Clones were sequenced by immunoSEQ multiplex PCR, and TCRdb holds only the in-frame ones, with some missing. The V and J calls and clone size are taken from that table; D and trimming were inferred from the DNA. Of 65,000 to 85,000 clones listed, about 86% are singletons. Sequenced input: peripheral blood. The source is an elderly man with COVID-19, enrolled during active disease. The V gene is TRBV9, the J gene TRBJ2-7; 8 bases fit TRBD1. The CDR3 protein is CASSARQGFEQYF. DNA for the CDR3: TGTGCCAGCAGCGCCCGACAGGGGTTCGAGCAGTACTTC.